These T cell receptor beta chains were read from a single sample in a study of blood T cell repertoires in COVID-19. TCRdb keeps only in-frame clones here, not all; method: immunoSEQ multiplex PCR. The sample has 200,000 to 250,000 clones; around three quarters are singletons. Sequenced material: peripheral blood. These receptors were taken from a woman in her 70s with acute or convalescent COVID-19. The CDR3 runs from the conserved cysteine through the conserved F or W. D genes are given only for firm matches.

cdr3_aa: CATGLAGGNNEQFF; d_call: TRBD2; v_call: TRBV10-2; j_call: TRBJ2-1
cdr3_aa: CATSDFVDRPQHF; d_call: NA; v_call: TRBV24-1; j_call: TRBJ1-5
cdr3_aa: CASRGPYTADTQYF; d_call: NA; v_call: TRBV6-5; j_call: TRBJ2-3
cdr3_aa: CASSMGTGISGANVLTF; d_call: TRBD1; v_call: TRBV19; j_call: TRBJ2-6
cdr3_aa: CASRLDGLGSGANVLTF; d_call: NA; v_call: TRBV12-2; j_call: TRBJ2-6
cdr3_aa: CASSEQGANEQFF; d_call: TRBD1; v_call: TRBV7-9; j_call: TRBJ2-1
cdr3_aa: CASSQPEDIHEQFF; d_call: NA; v_call: TRBV3-1/TRBV3-2; j_call: TRBJ2-1
cdr3_aa: CASTGALAGGTETQYF; d_call: TRBD2; v_call: TRBV11-2; j_call: TRBJ2-5
cdr3_aa: CASSQGTSGGSSYNEQFF; d_call: TRBD2; v_call: TRBV27; j_call: TRBJ2-1
cdr3_aa: CATQGGISYNSPLHF; d_call: TRBD1; v_call: TRBV6-6; j_call: TRBJ1-6
cdr3_aa: CASTPLRGNTGELFF; d_call: NA; v_call: TRBV6-5; j_call: TRBJ2-2
cdr3_aa: CASSLGLATETQYF; d_call: TRBD2; v_call: TRBV7-8; j_call: TRBJ2-5
cdr3_aa: CASSEDRGQDEQYF; d_call: TRBD1; v_call: TRBV2; j_call: TRBJ2-7
cdr3_aa: CASSQVGGGKNIQYF; d_call: TRBD2; v_call: TRBV3-1/TRBV3-2; j_call: TRBJ2-4
cdr3_aa: CASTINSWQGGIKNIQYF; d_call: NA; v_call: TRBV23-1; j_call: TRBJ2-4
cdr3_aa: CASNSRNTGELFF; d_call: NA; v_call: TRBV5-1; j_call: TRBJ2-2
cdr3_aa: CASSKGVMESSYEQYF; d_call: NA; v_call: TRBV21-1; j_call: TRBJ2-7
cdr3_aa: CASADSGGYEQFF; d_call: TRBD2; v_call: TRBV11-2; j_call: TRBJ2-1
cdr3_aa: CAITSSWAGDTQYF; d_call: NA; v_call: TRBV10-3; j_call: TRBJ2-3
cdr3_aa: CASSPSKGASGNTIYF; d_call: NA; v_call: TRBV18; j_call: TRBJ1-3
cdr3_aa: CSVGPRGARANEQFF; d_call: NA; v_call: TRBV29-1; j_call: TRBJ2-1
cdr3_aa: CASSQDQVQSPDTQYF; d_call: NA; v_call: TRBV4-2; j_call: TRBJ2-3
cdr3_aa: CAWSVPGQGPDTQYF; d_call: TRBD1; v_call: TRBV30; j_call: TRBJ2-3
cdr3_aa: CASSHSDNSPLHF; d_call: NA; v_call: TRBV3-1/TRBV3-2; j_call: TRBJ1-6
cdr3_aa: CASRNSFDSPLHF; d_call: NA; v_call: TRBV5-1; j_call: TRBJ1-6
cdr3_aa: CASTRSGQGPENTEAFF; d_call: NA; v_call: TRBV5-1; j_call: TRBJ1-1
cdr3_aa: CASSFATPGQGSPLHF; d_call: TRBD1; v_call: TRBV7-2; j_call: TRBJ1-6
cdr3_aa: CASSQGAGGSETQYF; d_call: TRBD2; v_call: TRBV6-6; j_call: TRBJ2-5
cdr3_aa: CASSPYGNSPLHF; d_call: NA; v_call: TRBV6-6; j_call: TRBJ1-6
cdr3_aa: CASSRQIGQYAQYF; d_call: NA; v_call: TRBV19; j_call: TRBJ2-3
cdr3_aa: CASSRRAGTSVGELFF; d_call: TRBD2; v_call: TRBV5-8; j_call: TRBJ2-2
cdr3_aa: CATSAGRDANTIYF; d_call: NA; v_call: TRBV19; j_call: TRBJ1-3
cdr3_aa: CAIKASGGLEGEQFF; d_call: TRBD2; v_call: TRBV10-3; j_call: TRBJ2-1
cdr3_aa: CGGSLSGNTIYF; d_call: NA; v_call: TRBV29-1; j_call: TRBJ1-3
cdr3_aa: CASSLSDGQGNSPLHF; d_call: TRBD1; v_call: TRBV27; j_call: TRBJ1-6
cdr3_aa: CASSRGVWGGSQYF; d_call: TRBD2; v_call: TRBV7-2; j_call: TRBJ2-5
cdr3_aa: CASSLVAGREKLFF; d_call: NA; v_call: TRBV5-1; j_call: TRBJ1-4
cdr3_aa: CASSLSTGGVKFF; d_call: TRBD2; v_call: TRBV5-1; j_call: TRBJ2-1
cdr3_aa: CASSHRDRGQGTDTQYF; d_call: TRBD1; v_call: TRBV14; j_call: TRBJ2-3
cdr3_aa: CASSPGQENYGYTF; d_call: TRBD1; v_call: TRBV5-1; j_call: TRBJ1-2
cdr3_aa: CASSLSGTQETQYF; d_call: NA; v_call: TRBV7-2; j_call: TRBJ2-5
cdr3_aa: CASSTIQRGRRNTQYF; d_call: TRBD2; v_call: TRBV6-2/TRBV6-3; j_call: TRBJ2-3